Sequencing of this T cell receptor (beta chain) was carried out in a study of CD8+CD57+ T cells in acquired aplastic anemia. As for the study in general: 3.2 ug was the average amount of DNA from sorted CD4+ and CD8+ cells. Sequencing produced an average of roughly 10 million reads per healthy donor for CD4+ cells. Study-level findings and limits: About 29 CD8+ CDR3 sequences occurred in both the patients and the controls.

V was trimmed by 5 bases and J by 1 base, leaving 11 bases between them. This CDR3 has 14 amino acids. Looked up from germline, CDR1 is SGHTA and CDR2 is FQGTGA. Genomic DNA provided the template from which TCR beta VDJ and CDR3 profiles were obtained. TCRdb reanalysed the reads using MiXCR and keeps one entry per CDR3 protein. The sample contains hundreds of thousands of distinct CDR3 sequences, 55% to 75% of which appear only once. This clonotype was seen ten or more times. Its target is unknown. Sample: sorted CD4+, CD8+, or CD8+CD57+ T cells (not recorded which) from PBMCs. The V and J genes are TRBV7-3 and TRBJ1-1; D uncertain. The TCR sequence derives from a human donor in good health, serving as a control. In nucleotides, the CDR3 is TGTGCCAGCAGCCCAGGAAGACAGAACACTGAAGCTTTCTTT. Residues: CASSPGRQNTEAFF.